This TCR beta chain was obtained from a study of identifying expanded T cells in peripheral blood. V was shortened by 5 bases and J by 4 bases, with 8 bases between the two germline ends. The CDR3 spans 12 residues. Germline V gene sequence: CDR1 SEHNR, CDR2 FQNEAQ (reference sequence). Notes on the study in general: Differentially abundant clones: roughly 1.2 between replicates, 15 to 17 at approximately 13 days, around 20 at four. Across healthy donors, higher total template counts meant significantly greater roughly 2-week count variance.

As for this clone: Antigen: not known. The sample carries other DNA sequences with the same CDR3.

Collection occurred without any documented infections or immune events in donors. Method: immunoSEQ multiplex PCR; TCRdb's copy keeps in-frame clones and lacks some. The sample contains about 78,000 clones, 80% to 90% of which appear only once. Sequencing was carried out using blood. The genes are TRBV7-9 and TRBJ1-2, with D unresolved. The receptor's source is a person aged 18 to 70 in good health. The CDR3 region has the DNA TGTGCCAGCAGCCCGGACGGCTATGGCTACACCTTC. It is translated as CASSPDGYGYTF.